A selection of T cell receptor beta chains follows, all from one sample in a study of OX40 agonist ivuxolimab in advanced cancers. Using immunoSEQ multiplex PCR, the repertoire was profiled, and TCRdb retains in-frame clones only, with some absent. The repertoire holds fewer than 100,000 clones, roughly 80% seen once, with more than 1.1% in the top ten. The specimen comprised CD4+ or CD8+ T cells sorted from blood, sampled in a trial of the OX40 agonist ivuxolimab. The source of these receptors is an adult with an advanced solid tumor such as melanoma, head and neck, liver or kidney cancer. CDR3s include the opening cysteine and the closing phenylalanine or tryptophan. The D gene is left open where the match is weak. Clone size is given for some rows only: seen once, a few or many times, or a class if the clone is expanded.

V	D	size	J	CDR3	DNA
TRBV7-9	-	-	TRBJ2-3	CASSPGQSSTDTQYF	TGTGCCAGCAGCCCCGGACAGTCTAGCACAGATACGCAGTATTTT
TRBV6-5	-	-	TRBJ2-1	CASRVSGGVNNEQFF	TGTGCCAGCAGGGTTAGCGGAGGGGTAAACAATGAGCAGTTCTTC
TRBV6-4	TRBD1	-	TRBJ1-2	CASSATGGANYGYTF	TGTGCCAGCAGTGCAACAGGGGGCGCGAACTATGGCTACACCTTC
TRBV7-8	-	once	TRBJ2-6	CASSLETVQASGANVLTF	TGTGCCAGCAGCTTAGAAACGGTACAGGCCTCTGGGGCCAACGTCCTGACTTTC
TRBV28	-	-	TRBJ1-5	CASSWGVTQPQHF	TGTGCCAGCAGCTGGGGGGTTACTCAGCCCCAGCATTTT
TRBV7-8	-	-	TRBJ1-2	CASSPRVGPLGYTF	TGTGCCAGCAGCCCCAGGGTAGGGCCGCTTGGCTACACCTTC
TRBV4-2	-	-	TRBJ1-5	CASSLVEGRYWPQHF	TGTGCCAGCAGCTTGGTGGAGGGGAGGTATTGGCCCCAGCATTTT
TRBV18	-	-	TRBJ2-1	CASSPERQTYNEQFF	TGTGCCAGCTCACCAGAGAGACAGACCTACAATGAGCAGTTCTTC
TRBV14	-	many	TRBJ2-7	CASSQNSGGYEQYF	TGTGCCAGCAGCCAAAATTCTGGGGGCTACGAGCAGTACTTC
TRBV5-1	-	-	TRBJ1-1	CASSLDRVNTEAFF	TGCGCCAGCAGCTTGGACAGGGTGAACACTGAAGCTTTCTTT
TRBV6-5	-	-	TRBJ1-4	CARRGRDRGEKLFF	TGTGCCAGACGCGGCCGGGATCGGGGCGAAAAACTGTTTTTT
TRBV7-9	-	-	TRBJ1-1	CASSLTRVTEAFF	TGTGCCAGCAGCTTAACCAGGGTGACTGAAGCTTTCTTT
TRBV7-2	TRBD2	-	TRBJ2-3	CASSTPSLASTDTQYF	TGTGCCAGCAGCACTCCGTCACTAGCGAGCACAGATACGCAGTATTTT
TRBV30	-	once	TRBJ1-2	CACQATGYGYTF	TGTGCCTGTCAGGCGACGGGCTATGGCTACACCTTC
TRBV21-1	-	-	TRBJ1-3	CASSPGTRRHQNTIYF	TGTGCCAGCAGCCCGGGGACAAGGCGCCATCAGAACACCATATATTTT
TRBV19	-	few	TRBJ1-5	CASRISNQPQHF	TGTGCCAGTCGGATAAGCAATCAGCCCCAGCATTTT
TRBV2	-	-	TRBJ1-1	CASSTRQNTEAFF	TGTGCCAGCAGCACCCGACAGAACACTGAAGCTTTCTTT
TRBV7-3	TRBD2	-	TRBJ2-1	CASRGLADNEQFF	TGTGCCAGCCGTGGCCTAGCGGACAATGAGCAGTTCTTC
TRBV28	TRBD1	-	TRBJ1-1	CASSWGDRVGTEAFF	TGTGCCAGCAGCTGGGGCGACAGGGTAGGGACTGAAGCTTTCTTT
TRBV7-9	-	-	TRBJ1-4	CASSFGGREKLFF	TGTGCCAGCAGCTTTGGGGGACGTGAAAAACTGTTTTTT
TRBV28	-	-	TRBJ1-4	CASRNHRVKNEKLFF	TGTGCCAGCAGAAATCACAGGGTGAAAAATGAAAAACTGTTTTTT
TRBV7-8	-	-	TRBJ2-2	CASSLGPLGSTGELFF	TGTGCCAGCAGCTTAGGGCCCCTGGGCAGCACCGGGGAGCTGTTTTTT